This TCR beta chain appears in the sequencing data of a study of T cells in localized non-small cell lung cancer (dated by TCRdb to the early 2020s). Background on the whole study: T cell repertoires of fewer than 250 early-stage NSCLC patients were analyzed, with tumors being compared against uninvolved tumor-adjacent lungs. The cohort was made up of around 220 treatment-naive NSCLC patients whose localized lung tumors had been resected. NSCLC patients had a mean age of around 61 years, and around 140 were male and 107 female.

At diagnosis, tumor, uninvolved tumor-adjacent lung and peripheral blood were collected and then preserved as a mix of FFPE and fresh-frozen material. For TCR repertoire profiling, blood samples were analyzed as peripheral blood mononuclear cells. Paper-wide results and their limitations: Higher blood T cell density associated with longer overall survival, while higher adjacent-lung clonality associated with shorter survival. Because multi-region tumor sequencing was not done, intratumor heterogeneity could not be ruled out. A median of roughly 60 of the top 100 tumor clones were detected in paired uninvolved adjacent lung, and around 30 of these tumor clones were also found among the top 100 clones of the paired uninvolved adjacent lung. The highest T cell clonality was observed in uninvolved tumor-adjacent lung, where clonality exceeded that of tumor, suggesting that antigenic responses were more focused in uninvolved tumor-adjacent lung. Because the study design was exploratory, TCR variables were selected using unadjusted p-values without false-discovery rate correction.

Remarks on this clone: Its binding antigen is unknown. Base-call qualities are not available, and no considerably larger clone is one nucleotide away.

The immunoSEQ Assay was used to sequence TCR beta CDR3 regions from DNA. Concerning the study's data processing: T cell density was computed as TCR beta template counts normalized to usable DNA estimated by amplifying housekeeping genes. Using the preseqR package, richness was estimated by extrapolating to 120,000 templates for tissue samples and 400,000 templates for PBMC samples. Clonality was defined by subtracting Pielou's evenness from one. Tissue-enriched TCRs were identified through differential abundance testing performed on productive amino-acid clonotypes, with a minimum total count of 5 and an alpha of 0.1. The Jaccard Index and the Morisita Overlap Index were used to quantify repertoire overlap between compartments. GLIPH grouped TCR beta CDR3s together with public tetramer-defined viral CDR3s, and a viral motif had to include at least three viral sequences and show V-gene enrichment. In its TCRdb copy, this immuneACCESS table keeps in-frame sequences only and misses some clones. Where compared with another copy, unresolved V genes explain less than half of these, and the others have no known cause. V and J calls and clone size come straight from that table; D and trimming were deduced from the DNA. The sample contains some 55,000 clones, roughly four fifths of them found a single time. Together, the top ten hold around 20% of the sample.

The CDR3 has 17 amino acids, counting the end cysteine and phenylalanine. The entry retains the CDR3 DNA only, 51 bases that are in frame from base 1. Between the V and J ends, shortened by 5 bases and 3 bases respectively, the junction contains 20 bases. In the germline V gene (reference sequence), CDR1 corresponds to SEHNR and CDR2 to FQNEAQ. The TCR originated in a female donor older than 55 with stage II squamous cell lung carcinoma. The sequencing here drew on peripheral blood, taken before any cancer treatment. The chain uses TRBV7-9 and TRBJ2-1, and the D gene may be TRBD2, 6 bases matching. The nucleotide sequence is given as TGTGCCAGCAGCACTAGTGGGGGGAGAGGTCTCTACAATGAGCAGTTCTTC. It translates as CASSTSGGRGLYNEQFF.